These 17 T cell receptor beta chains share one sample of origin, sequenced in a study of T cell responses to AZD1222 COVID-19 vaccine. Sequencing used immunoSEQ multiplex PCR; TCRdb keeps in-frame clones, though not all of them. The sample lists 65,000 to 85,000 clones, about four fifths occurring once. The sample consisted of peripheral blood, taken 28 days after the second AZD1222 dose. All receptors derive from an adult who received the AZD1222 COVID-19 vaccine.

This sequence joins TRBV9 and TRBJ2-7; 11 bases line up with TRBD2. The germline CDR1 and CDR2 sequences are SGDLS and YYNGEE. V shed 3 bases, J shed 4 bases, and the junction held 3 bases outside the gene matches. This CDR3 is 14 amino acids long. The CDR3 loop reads CASSGLAGGYEQYF. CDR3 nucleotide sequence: TGTGCCAGCAGCGGTCTAGCGGGGGGTTACGAGCAGTACTTC.

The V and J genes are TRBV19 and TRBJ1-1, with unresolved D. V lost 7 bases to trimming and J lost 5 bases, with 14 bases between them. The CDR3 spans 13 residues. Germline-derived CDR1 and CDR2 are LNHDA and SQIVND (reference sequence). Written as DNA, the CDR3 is TGTGCCAGTATCGATCCGGGTATTACTGAAGCTTTCTTT. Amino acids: CASIDPGITEAFF.

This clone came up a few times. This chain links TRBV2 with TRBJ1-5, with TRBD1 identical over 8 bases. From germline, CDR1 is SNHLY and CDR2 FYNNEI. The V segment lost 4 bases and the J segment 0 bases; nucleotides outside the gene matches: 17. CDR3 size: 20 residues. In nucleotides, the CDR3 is TGTGCCAGCAGTGGCCCTCTCCGGACAGGGTCCGACTATAGCAATCAGCCCCAGCATTTT. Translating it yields CASSGPLRTGSDYSNQPQHF. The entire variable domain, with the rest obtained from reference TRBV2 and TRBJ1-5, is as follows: EPEVTQTPSHQVTQMGQEVILRCVPISNHLYFYWYRQILGQKVEFLVSFYNNEISEKSEIFDDQFSVERPDGSNFTLKIRSTKLEDSAMYFCASSGPLRTGSDYSNQPQHFGDGTRLSIL.

The CDR3 DNA follows: TGTGCCAGCACAGGGGGCGCTTCACCCCTCCACTTT. It specifies CASTGGASPLHF. This chain joins TRBV6-5 and TRBJ1-6; 8 nucleotides agree with TRBD1. Losses at the gene ends were 7 bases for V and 9 bases for J; bases not matched to a gene: 2. The CDR3 contains 12 residues. Germline V gene data show CDR1 as MNHEY and CDR2 as SVGAGI.

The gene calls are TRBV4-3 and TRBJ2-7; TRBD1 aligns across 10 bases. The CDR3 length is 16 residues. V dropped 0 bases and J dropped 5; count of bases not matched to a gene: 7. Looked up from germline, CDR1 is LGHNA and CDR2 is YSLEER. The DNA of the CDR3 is TGCGCCAGCAGCCAAGATGATCGACAGGGGGCCAACGAGCAGTACTTC. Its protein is CASSQDDRQGANEQYF.

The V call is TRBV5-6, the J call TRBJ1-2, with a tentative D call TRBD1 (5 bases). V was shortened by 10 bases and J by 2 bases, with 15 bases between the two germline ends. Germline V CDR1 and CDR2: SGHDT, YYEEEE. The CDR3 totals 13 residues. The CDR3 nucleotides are TGTGCCTCGAGGGGAATTGCCAACTATGGCTACACCTTC. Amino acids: CASRGIANYGYTF.

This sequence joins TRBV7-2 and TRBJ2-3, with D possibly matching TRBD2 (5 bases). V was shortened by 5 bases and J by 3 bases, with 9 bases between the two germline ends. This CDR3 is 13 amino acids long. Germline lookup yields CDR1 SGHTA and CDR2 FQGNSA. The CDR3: CASSLDFTDTQYF. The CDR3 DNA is TGTGCCAGCAGCCTGGACTTTACAGATACGCAGTATTTT.

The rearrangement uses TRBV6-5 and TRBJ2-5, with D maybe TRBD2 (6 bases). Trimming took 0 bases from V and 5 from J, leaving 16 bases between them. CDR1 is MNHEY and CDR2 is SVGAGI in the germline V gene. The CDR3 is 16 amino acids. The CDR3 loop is CASSYSGRTFGETQYF. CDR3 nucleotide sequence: TGTGCCAGCAGTTACTCGGGGAGGACCTTTGGGGAGACCCAGTACTTC.

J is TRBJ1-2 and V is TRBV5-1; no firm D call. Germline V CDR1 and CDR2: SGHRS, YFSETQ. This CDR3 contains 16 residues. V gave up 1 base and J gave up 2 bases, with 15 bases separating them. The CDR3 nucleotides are TGCGCCAGCAGCTTGACCGTACAGAAGATAAACTATGGCTACACCTTC. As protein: CASSLTVQKINYGYTF.

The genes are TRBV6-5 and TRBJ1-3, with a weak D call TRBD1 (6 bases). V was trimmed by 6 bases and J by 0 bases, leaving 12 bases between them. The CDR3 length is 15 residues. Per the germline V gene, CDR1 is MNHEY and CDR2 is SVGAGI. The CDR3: CASSLGGFSGNTIYF. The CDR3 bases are TGTGCCAGCAGCCTGGGGGGCTTCTCTGGAAACACCATATATTTT.

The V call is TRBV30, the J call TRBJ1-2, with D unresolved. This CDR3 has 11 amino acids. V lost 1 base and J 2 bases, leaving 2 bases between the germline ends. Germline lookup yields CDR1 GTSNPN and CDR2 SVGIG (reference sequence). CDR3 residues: CAWSGNYGYTF. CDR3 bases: TGTGCCTGGAGTGGAAACTATGGCTACACCTTC.

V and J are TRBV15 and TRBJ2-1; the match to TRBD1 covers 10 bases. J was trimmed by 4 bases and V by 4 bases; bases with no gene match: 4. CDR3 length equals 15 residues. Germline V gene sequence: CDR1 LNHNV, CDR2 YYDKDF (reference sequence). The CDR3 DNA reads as TGTGCCACCAGCAAGAGACAGGGGGCATACAATGAGCAGTTCTTC. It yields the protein CATSKRQGAYNEQFF.

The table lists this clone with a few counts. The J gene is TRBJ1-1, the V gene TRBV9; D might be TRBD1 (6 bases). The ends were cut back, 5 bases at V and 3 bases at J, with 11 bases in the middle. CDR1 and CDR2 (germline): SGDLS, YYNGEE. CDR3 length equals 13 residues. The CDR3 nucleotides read TGTGCCAGCAGTAGGAAGGGGGACACTGAAGCTTTCTTT. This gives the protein CASSRKGDTEAFF.

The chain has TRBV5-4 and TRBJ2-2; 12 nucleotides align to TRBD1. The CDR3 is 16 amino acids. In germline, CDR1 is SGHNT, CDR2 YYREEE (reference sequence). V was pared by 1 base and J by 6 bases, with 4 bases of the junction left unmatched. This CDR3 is CASSLPGQGAAGELFF. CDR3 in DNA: TGTGCCAGCAGCTTGCCGGGACAGGGGGCAGCCGGGGAGCTGTTTTTT.

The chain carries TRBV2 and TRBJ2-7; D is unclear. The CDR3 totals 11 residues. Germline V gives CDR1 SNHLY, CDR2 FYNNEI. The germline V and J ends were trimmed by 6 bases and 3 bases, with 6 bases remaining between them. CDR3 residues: CASSPIYEQYF. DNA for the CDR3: TGTGCCAGCAGCCCTATCTACGAGCAGTACTTC.

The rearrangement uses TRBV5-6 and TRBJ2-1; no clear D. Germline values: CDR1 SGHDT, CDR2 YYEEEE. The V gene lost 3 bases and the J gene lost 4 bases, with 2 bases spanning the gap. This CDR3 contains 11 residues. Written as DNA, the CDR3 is TGTGCCAGCAGCTATTACAATGAGCAGTTCTTC. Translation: CASSYYNEQFF.

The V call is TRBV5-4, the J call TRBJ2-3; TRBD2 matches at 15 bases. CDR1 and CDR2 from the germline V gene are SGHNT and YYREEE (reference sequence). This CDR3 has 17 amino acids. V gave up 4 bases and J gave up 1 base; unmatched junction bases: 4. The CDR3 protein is CASSRGLAGGGTDTQYF. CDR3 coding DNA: TGTGCCAGCAGCCGTGGACTAGCGGGGGGGGGCACAGATACGCAGTATTTT. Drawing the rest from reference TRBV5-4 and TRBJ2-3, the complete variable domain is ETGVTQSPTHLIKTRGQQVTLRCSSQSGHNTVSWYQQALGQGPQFIFQYYREEENGRGNFPPRFSGLQFPNYSSELNVNALELDDSALYLCASSRGLAGGGTDTQYFGPGTRLTVL.